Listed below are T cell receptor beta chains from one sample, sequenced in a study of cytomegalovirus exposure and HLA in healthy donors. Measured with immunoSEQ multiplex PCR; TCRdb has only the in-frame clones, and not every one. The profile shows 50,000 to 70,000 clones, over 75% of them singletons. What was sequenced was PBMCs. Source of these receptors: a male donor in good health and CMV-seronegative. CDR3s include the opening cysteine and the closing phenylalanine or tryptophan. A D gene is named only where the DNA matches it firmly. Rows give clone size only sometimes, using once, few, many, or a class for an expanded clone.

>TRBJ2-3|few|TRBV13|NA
CASSLNRAPDTQYF
TGTGCCAGCAGCCTAAACAGGGCCCCCGATACGCAGTATTTT
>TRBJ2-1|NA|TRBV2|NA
CASSDGGASNEQFF
TGTGCCAGCAGTGATGGGGGGGCGAGCAATGAGCAGTTCTTC
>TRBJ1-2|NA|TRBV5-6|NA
CASSPVGQSGYGYTF
TGTGCCAGCAGCCCGGTCGGACAGTCGGGCTATGGCTACACCTTC
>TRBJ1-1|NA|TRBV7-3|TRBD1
CASSPTGTGLNTEAFF
TGTGCCAGCAGCCCTACCGGGACAGGTCTGAACACTGAAGCTTTCTTT
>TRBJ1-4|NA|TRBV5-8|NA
CASSLVQGVGRTEKLFF
TGTGCCAGCAGCTTGGTACAGGGTGTCGGAAGAACTGAAAAACTGTTTTTT
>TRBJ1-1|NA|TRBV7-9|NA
CASSLPRRNTEAFF
TGTGCCAGCAGCTTACCCAGAAGAAACACTGAAGCTTTCTTT
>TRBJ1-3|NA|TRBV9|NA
CASSVTAGSGNTIYF
TGTGCCAGCAGCGTGACGGCAGGCTCTGGAAACACCATATATTTT
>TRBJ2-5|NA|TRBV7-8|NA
CASSLAVAYQETQYF
TGTGCCAGCAGCTTAGCCGTAGCGTACCAAGAGACCCAGTACTTC
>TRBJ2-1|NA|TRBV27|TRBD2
CASSSLAGGYNEQFF
TGTGCCAGCAGTTCACTAGCGGGGGGTTACAATGAGCAGTTCTTC
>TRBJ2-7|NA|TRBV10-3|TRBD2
CAISEGGGGASYEQYF
TGTGCCATCAGTGAAGGTGGCGGGGGGGCCTCCTACGAGCAGTACTTC
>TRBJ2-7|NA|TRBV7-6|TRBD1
CASSLGQGWYEQYF
TGTGCCAGCAGCCTTGGACAGGGGTGGTACGAGCAGTACTTC
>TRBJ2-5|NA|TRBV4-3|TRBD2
CASSQDRTSGGGETQYF
TGCGCCAGCAGCCAAGACCGGACTAGCGGGGGTGGAGAGACCCAGTACTTC
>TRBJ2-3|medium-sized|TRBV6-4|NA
CASSERAGSSTDTQYF
TGTGCCAGCAGTGAGCGGGCGGGATCTAGCACAGATACGCAGTATTTT
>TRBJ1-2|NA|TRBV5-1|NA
CASSLDANYGYTF
TGCGCCAGCAGCCTAGACGCTAACTATGGCTACACCTTC
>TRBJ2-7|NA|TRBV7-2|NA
CASSLISYEQYF
TGTGCCAGCAGCTTAATCTCCTACGAGCAGTACTTC
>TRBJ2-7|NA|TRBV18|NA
CASSPGGLEQYF
TGTGCCAGCTCACCAGGGGGCCTCGAGCAGTACTTC
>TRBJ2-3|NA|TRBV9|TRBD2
CASSSRTSGGGTDTQYF
TGTGCCAGCAGCTCCCGGACTAGCGGGGGGGGGACAGATACGCAGTATTTT
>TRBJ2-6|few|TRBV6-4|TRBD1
CASTPTGDGANVLTF
TGTGCCAGCACCCCAACAGGGGACGGGGCCAACGTCCTGACTTTC
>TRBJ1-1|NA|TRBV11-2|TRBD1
CASSPQGPSTEAFF
TGTGCCAGCAGCCCACAGGGGCCCTCCACTGAAGCTTTCTTT
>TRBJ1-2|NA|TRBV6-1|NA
CASSDRPPNYGYTF
TGTGCCAGCAGTGACAGGCCACCCAACTATGGCTACACCTTC
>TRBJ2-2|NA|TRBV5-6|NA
CASSSGPAGPTGELFF
TGTGCCAGCAGCTCGGGCCCCGCAGGGCCCACCGGGGAGCTGTTTTTT